This T cell receptor beta chain was obtained from a study of shared clonotypes between healthy human individuals. General study findings and limits: Around 5% was the fraction of naive CD4 clonotypes found shared across a handful of donors. Large sequencing depth failed to make sorted-subset sequencing complete, rarefaction showed.

The naive CD8 subset, CD45RO-negative cells positively selected for CCR7, excluded terminally differentiated effector memory CD45RA+ cells. On sorted subsets, replicate PCRs used 150 to 250 ng DNA, or roughly 30,000 T cell genomes. Using immunoSEQ multiplex PCR, the repertoire was profiled, and TCRdb retains in-frame clones only, with some absent. The sample has almost 700,000 clones, about 91% seen once. For this clone: The antigen remains unidentified.

Germline CDR1 SGHKS, CDR2 YYEKEE (reference sequence). Between the trimmed V and J ends, which lost 0 bases and 0 bases, there was a span of 7 bases. The CDR3 is made up of 15 amino acids. This TCR was sampled from a man younger than 40 in good health. The sequenced material came from naive CD8+ T cells sorted from blood. This chain links TRBV5-5 with TRBJ1-5; D call uncertain. Written as DNA, the CDR3 is TGTGCCAGCAGCTTGGAGTGGCCTAGCAATCAGCCCCAGCATTTT. Translating gives CASSLEWPSNQPQHF.